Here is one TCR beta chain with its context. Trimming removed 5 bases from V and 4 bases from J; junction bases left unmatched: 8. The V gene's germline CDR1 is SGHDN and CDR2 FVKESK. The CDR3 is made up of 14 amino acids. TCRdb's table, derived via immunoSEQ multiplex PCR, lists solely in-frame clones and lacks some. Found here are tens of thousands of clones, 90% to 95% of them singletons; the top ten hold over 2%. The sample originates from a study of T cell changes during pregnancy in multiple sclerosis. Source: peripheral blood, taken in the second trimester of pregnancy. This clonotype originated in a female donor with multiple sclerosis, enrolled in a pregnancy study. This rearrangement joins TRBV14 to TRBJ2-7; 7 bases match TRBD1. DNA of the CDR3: TGTGCCAGCAGCTCAGGACAGGATCCGTACGAGCAGTACTTC. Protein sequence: CASSSGQDPYEQYF.